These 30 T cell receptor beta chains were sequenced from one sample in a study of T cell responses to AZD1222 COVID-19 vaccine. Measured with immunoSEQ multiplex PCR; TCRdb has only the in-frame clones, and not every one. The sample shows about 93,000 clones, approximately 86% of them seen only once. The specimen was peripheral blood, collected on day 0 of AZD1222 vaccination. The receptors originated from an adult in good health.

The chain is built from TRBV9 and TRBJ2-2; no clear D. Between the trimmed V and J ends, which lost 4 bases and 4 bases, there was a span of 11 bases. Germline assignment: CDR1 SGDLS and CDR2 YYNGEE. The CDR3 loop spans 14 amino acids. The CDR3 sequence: CASSTRLGTGELFF. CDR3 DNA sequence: TGTGCCAGCAGCACAAGGTTGGGCACCGGGGAGCTGTTTTTT.

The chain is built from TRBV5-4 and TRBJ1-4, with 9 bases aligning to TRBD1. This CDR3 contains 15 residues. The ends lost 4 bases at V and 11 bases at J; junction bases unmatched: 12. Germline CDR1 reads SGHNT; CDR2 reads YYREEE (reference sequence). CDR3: CASSLPTDRGGKLFF. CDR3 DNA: TGTGCCAGCAGCCTACCCACGGACAGGGGCGGGAAACTGTTTTTT. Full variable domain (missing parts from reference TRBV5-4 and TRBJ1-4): ETGVTQSPTHLIKTRGQQVTLRCSSQSGHNTVSWYQQALGQGPQFIFQYYREEENGRGNFPPRFSGLQFPNYSSELNVNALELDDSALYLCASSLPTDRGGKLFFGSGTQLSVL.

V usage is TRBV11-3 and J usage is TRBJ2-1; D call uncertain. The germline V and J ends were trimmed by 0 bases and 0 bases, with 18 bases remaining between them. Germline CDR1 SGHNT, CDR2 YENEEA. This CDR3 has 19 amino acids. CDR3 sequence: CASSLERHKFLSSYNEQFF. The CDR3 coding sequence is TGTGCCAGCAGCTTAGAGAGACACAAGTTTCTCAGCTCCTACAATGAGCAGTTCTTC.

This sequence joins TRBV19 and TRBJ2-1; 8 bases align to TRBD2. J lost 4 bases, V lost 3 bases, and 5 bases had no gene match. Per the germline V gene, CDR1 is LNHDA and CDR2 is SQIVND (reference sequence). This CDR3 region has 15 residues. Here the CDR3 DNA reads TGTGCCAGTAGTATGTCACTAGCGGTTTACAATGAGCAGTTCTTC. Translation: CASSMSLAVYNEQFF.

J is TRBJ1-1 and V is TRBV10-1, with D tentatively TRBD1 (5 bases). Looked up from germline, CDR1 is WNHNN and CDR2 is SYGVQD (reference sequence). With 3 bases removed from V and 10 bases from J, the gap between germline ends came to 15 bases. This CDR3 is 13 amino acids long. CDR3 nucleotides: TGCGCCAGCAGTGAAGGGGACTATTTCGGAGCTTTCTTT. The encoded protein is CASSEGDYFGAFF.

As DNA, the CDR3 is TGTGCCAGCAGTTACGGGGACAGGTTTTACGAGCAGTACTTC. Protein sequence: CASSYGDRFYEQYF. The chain is built from TRBV6-2 or TRBV6-3 and TRBJ2-7; 8 bases match TRBD1. V lost 2 bases, J lost 4 bases, and 4 bases stayed unmatched. The length of the CDR3 is 14 residues. Germline V gene data show CDR1 as MNHEY and CDR2 as SVGEGT.

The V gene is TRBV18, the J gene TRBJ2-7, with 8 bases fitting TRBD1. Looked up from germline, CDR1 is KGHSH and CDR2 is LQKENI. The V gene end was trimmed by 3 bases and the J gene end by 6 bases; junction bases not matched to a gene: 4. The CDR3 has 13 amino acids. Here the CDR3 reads CASSPGQVAEQYF. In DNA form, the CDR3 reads TGTGCCAGCTCACCGGGACAGGTTGCCGAGCAGTACTTC.

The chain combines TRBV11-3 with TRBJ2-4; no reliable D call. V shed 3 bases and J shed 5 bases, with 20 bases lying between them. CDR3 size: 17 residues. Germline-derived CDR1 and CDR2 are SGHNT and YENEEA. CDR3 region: CASSFGTTVVGENIQYF. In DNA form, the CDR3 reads TGTGCCAGCAGCTTTGGAACGACGGTGGTCGGTGAAAACATTCAGTACTTC.

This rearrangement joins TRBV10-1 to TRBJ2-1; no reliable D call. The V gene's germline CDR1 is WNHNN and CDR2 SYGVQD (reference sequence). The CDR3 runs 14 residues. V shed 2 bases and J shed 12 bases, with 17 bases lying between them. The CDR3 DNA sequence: TGCGCCAGCAGTGAGACGACGGTTTCCATCGGGCAGTTCTTC. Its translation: CASSETTVSIGQFF.

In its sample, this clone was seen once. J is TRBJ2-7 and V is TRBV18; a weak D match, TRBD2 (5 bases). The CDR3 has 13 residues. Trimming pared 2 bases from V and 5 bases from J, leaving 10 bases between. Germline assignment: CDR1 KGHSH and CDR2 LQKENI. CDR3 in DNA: TGTGCCAGCTCACCAAGGGCCGGGGACGAGCAGTACTTC. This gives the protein CASSPRAGDEQYF.

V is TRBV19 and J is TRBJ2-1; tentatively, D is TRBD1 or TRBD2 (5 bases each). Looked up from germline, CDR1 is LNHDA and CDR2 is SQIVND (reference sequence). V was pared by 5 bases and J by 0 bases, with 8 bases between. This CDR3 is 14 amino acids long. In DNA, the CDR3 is TGTGCCAGTAGTCCTGGGACCTCCTACAATGAGCAGTTCTTC. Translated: CASSPGTSYNEQFF.

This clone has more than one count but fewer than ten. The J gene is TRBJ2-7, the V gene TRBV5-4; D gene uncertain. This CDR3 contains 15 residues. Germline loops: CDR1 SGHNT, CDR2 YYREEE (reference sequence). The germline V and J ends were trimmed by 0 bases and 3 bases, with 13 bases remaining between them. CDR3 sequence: CASSLEAQVDYEQYF. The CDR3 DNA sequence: TGTGCCAGCAGCTTGGAAGCCCAAGTGGACTACGAGCAGTACTTC.

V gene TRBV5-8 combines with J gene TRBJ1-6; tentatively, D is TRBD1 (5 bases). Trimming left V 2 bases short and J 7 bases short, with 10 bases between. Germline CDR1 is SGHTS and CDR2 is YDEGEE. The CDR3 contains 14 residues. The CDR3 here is CASSFVGQNSPLHF. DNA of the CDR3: TGTGCCAGCAGCTTCGTGGGGCAGAATTCACCCCTCCACTTT. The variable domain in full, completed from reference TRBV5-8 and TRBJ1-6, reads EAGVTQSPTHLIKTRGQQATLRCSPISGHTSVYWYQQALGLGLQFLLWYDEGEERNRGNFPPRFSGRQFPNYSSELNVNALELEDSALYLCASSFVGQNSPLHFGNGTRLTVT.

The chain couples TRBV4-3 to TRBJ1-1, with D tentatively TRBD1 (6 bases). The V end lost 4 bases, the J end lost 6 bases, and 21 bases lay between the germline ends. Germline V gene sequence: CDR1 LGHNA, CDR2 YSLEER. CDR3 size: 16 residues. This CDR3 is CASSRSTATGTAEAFF. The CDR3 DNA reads TGCGCCAGCAGCCGGTCAACGGCAACAGGGACCGCTGAAGCTTTCTTT.

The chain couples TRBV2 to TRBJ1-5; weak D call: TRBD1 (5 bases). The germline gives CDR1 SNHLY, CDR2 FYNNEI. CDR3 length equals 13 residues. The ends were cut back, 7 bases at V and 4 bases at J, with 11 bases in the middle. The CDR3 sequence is CASKTEPNQPQHF. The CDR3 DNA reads TGTGCCAGCAAGACAGAACCTAATCAGCCCCAGCATTTT.

The CDR3 DNA reads TGTGCCAGCAGCTCGCTGTCTAGGGGGAATAATTCACCCCTCCACTTT. Residues: CASSSLSRGNNSPLHF. V and J are TRBV7-3 and TRBJ1-6, with a tentative D call TRBD1 (6 bases). The CDR3 is 16 amino acids. The V gene's germline CDR1 is SGHTA and CDR2 FQGTGA. V dropped 4 bases and J dropped 5 bases, with 15 bases sitting between them.

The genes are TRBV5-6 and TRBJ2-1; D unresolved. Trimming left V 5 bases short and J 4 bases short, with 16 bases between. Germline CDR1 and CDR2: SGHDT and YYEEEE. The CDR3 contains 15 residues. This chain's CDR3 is CASSSDKLRYNEQFF. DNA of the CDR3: TGTGCCAGCAGTTCCGACAAGCTAAGGTACAATGAGCAGTTCTTC.

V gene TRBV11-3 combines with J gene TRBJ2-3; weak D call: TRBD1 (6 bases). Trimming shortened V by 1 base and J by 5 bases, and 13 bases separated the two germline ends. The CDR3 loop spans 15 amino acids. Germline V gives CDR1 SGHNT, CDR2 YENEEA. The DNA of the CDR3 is TGTGCCAGCAGCTTAGGCTCCCAGGGGCAAGATACGCAGTATTTT. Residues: CASSLGSQGQDTQYF.

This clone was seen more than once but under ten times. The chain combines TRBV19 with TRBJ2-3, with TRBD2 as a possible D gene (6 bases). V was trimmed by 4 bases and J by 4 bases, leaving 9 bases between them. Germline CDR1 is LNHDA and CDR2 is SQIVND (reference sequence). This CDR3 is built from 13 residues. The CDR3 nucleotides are TGTGCCAGTAGTAGCCGACTAGCAGATACGCAGTATTTT. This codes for CASSSRLADTQYF.

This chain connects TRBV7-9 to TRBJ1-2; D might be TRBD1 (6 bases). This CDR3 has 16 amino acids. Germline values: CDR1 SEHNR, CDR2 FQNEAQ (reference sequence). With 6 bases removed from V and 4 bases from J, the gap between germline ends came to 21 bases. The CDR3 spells CASSSSDSPGIYGYTF. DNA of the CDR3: TGTGCCAGCAGTTCCTCGGACAGCCCCGGGATCTATGGCTACACCTTC.

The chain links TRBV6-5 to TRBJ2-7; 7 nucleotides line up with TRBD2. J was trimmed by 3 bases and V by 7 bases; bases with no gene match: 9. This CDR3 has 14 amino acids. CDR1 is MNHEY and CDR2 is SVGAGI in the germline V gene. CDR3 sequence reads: CASKFVTSLYEQYF. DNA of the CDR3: TGTGCCAGCAAGTTCGTGACTAGCCTCTACGAGCAGTACTTC.

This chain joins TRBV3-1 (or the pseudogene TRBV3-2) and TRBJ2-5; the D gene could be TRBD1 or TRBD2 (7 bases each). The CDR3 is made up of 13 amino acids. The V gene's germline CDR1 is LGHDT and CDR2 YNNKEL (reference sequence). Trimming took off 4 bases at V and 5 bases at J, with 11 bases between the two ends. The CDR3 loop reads CASSRQGGETQYF. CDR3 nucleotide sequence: TGTGCCAGCAGCCGTCAGGGGGGGGAGACCCAGTACTTC.

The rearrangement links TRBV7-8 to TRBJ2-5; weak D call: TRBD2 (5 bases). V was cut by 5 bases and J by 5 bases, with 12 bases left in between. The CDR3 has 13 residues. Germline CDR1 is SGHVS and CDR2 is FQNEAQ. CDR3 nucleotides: TGTGCCAGCAGCACCCGACGGAGGGAGACCCAGTACTTC. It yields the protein CASSTRRRETQYF.

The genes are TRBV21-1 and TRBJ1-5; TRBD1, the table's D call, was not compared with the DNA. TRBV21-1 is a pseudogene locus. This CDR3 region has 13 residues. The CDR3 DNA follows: TGTGCCAGCAGCTGCACAGGGAATCAGCCCCAGCATTTT. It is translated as CASSCTGNQPQHF.

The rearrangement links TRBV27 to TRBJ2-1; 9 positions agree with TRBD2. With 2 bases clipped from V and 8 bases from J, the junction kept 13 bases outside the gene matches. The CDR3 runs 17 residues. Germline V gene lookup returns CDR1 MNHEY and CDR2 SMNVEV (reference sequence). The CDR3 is CASSLNMAGGLSYEQFF. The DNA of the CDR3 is TGTGCCAGCAGTTTAAATATGGCGGGAGGGCTCAGCTATGAGCAGTTCTTC.

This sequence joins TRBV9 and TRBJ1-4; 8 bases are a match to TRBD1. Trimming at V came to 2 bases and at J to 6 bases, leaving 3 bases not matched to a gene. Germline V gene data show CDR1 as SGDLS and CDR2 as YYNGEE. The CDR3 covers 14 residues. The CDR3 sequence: CASSVGTGDEKLFF. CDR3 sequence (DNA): TGTGCCAGCAGCGTCGGGACAGGAGATGAAAAACTGTTTTTT.

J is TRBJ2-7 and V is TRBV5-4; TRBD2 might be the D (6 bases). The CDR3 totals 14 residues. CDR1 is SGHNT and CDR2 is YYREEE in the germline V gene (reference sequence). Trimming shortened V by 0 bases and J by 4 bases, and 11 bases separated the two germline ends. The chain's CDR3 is CASSLGSGVYEQYF. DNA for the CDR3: TGTGCCAGCAGCTTGGGCTCGGGGGTTTACGAGCAGTACTTC.

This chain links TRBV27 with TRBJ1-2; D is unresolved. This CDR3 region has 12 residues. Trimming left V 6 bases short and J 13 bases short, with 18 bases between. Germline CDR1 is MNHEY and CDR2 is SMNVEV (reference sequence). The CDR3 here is CASSNRPGEGTF. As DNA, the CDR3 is TGTGCCAGCAGCAACCGGCCGGGTGAGGGCACCTTC.

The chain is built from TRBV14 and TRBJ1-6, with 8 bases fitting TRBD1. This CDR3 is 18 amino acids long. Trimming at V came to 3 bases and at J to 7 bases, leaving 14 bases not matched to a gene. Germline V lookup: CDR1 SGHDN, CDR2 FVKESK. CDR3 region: CASSHRDRRFPTNSPLHF. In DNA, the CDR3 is TGTGCCAGCAGCCACCGGGACAGGCGCTTCCCGACAAATTCACCCCTCCACTTT.

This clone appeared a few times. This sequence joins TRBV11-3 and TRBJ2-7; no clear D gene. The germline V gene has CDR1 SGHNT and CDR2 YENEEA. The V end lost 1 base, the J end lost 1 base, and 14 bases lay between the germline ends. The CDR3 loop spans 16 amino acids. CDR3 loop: CASSLVPGPRSYEQYF. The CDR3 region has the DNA TGTGCCAGCAGCTTAGTTCCGGGCCCGAGGTCCTACGAGCAGTACTTC.